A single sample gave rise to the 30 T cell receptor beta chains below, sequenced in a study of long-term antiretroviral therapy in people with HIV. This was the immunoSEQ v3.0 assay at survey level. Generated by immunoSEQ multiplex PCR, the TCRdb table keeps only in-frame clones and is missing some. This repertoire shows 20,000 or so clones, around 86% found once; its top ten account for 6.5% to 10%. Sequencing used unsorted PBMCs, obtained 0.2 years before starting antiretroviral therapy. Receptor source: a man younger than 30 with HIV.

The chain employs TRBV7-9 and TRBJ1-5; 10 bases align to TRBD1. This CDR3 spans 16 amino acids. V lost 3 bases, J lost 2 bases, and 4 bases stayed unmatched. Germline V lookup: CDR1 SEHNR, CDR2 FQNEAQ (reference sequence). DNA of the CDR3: TGTGCCAGCAGCTTCTCAGGGACAGGGGGCAATCAGCCCCAGCATTTT. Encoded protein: CASSFSGTGGNQPQHF. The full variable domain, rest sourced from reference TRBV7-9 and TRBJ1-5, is DTGVSQNPRHKITKRGQNVTFRCDPISEHNRLYWYRQTLGQGPEFLTYFQNEAQLEKSRLLSDRFSAERPKGSFSTLEIQRTEQGDSAMYLCASSFSGTGGNQPQHFGDGTRLSIL.

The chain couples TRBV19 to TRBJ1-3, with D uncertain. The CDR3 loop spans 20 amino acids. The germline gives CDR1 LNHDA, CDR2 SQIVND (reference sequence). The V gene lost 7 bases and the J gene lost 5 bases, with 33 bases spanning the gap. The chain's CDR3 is CASTSSEATTLSPHRNTIYF. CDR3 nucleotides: TGTGCCAGTACAAGCTCCGAGGCAACCACCTTATCCCCCCATAGAAACACCATATATTTT.

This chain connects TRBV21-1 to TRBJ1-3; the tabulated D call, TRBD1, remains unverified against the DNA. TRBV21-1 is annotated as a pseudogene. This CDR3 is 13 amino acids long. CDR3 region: CANDRTSGNTIYF. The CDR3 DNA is TGTGCCAACGACAGGACCTCTGGAAACACCATATATTTT.

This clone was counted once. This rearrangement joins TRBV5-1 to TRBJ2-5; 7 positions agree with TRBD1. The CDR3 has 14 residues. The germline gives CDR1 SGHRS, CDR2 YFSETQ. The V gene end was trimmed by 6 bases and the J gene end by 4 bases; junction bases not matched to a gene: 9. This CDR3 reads CASTPIQGSETQYF. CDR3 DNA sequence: TGCGCCAGCACCCCGATACAGGGGTCAGAGACCCAGTACTTC.

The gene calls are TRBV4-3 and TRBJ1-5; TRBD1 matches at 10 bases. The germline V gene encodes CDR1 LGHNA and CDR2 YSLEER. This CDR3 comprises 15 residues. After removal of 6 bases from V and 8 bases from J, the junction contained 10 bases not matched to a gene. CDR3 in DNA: TGCGCCAGCAGTTCCGGGACAGGGGAAGGAAAGCCCCAGCATTTT. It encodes CASSSGTGEGKPQHF.

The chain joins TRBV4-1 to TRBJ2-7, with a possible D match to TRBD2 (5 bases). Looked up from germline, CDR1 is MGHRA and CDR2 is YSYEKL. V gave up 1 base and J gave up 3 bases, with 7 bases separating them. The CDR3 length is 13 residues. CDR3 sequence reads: CASSQGSGYEQYF. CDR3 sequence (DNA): TGCGCCAGCAGCCAAGGGAGCGGCTACGAGCAGTACTTC.

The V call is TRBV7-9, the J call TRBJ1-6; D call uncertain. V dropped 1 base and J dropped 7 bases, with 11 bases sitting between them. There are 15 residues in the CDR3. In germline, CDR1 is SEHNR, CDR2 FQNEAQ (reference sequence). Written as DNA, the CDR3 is TGTGCCAGCAGCTTAGTTCCTAACCAAAATTCACCCCTCCACTTT. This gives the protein CASSLVPNQNSPLHF. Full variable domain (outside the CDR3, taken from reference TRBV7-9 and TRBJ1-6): DTGVSQNPRHKITKRGQNVTFRCDPISEHNRLYWYRQTLGQGPEFLTYFQNEAQLEKSRLLSDRFSAERPKGSFSTLEIQRTEQGDSAMYLCASSLVPNQNSPLHFGNGTRLTVT.

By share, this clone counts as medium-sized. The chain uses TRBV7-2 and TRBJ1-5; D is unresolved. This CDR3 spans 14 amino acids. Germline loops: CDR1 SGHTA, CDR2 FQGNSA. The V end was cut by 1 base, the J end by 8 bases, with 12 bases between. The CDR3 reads CASSLEGGQKPQHF. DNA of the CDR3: TGTGCCAGCAGCTTAGAAGGAGGGCAGAAGCCCCAGCATTTT.

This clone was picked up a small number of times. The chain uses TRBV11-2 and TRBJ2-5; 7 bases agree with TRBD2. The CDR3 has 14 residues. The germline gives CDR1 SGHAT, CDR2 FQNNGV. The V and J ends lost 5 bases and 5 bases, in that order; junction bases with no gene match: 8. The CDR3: CASSPWEGSETQYF. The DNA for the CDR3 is TGTGCCAGCAGCCCGTGGGAGGGATCGGAGACCCAGTACTTC.

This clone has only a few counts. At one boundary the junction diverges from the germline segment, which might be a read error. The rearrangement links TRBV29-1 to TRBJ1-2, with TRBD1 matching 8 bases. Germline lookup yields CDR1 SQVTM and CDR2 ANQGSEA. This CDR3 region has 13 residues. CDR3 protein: CSVPFPDRAHRAF. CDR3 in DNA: TGCAGCGTCCCATTCCCGGACAGGGCCCATCGTGCCTTC.

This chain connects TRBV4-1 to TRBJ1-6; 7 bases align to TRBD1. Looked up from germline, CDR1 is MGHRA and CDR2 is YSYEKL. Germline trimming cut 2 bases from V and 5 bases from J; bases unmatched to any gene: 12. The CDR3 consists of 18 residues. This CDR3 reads CASSQSGQAFMDNSPLHF. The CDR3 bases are TGCGCCAGCAGCCAATCCGGACAGGCCTTTATGGATAATTCACCCCTCCACTTT.

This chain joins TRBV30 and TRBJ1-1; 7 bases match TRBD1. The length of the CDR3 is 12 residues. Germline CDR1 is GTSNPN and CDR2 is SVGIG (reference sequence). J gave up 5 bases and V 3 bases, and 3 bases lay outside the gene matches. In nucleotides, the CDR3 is TGTGCCTGGAGATACAGGGGTACTGAAGCTTTCTTT. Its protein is CAWRYRGTEAFF.

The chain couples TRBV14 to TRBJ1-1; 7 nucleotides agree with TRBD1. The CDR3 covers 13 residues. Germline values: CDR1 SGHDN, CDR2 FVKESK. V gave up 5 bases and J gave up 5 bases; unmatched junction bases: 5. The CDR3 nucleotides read TGTGCCAGCAGCTGGGACAGTGGGACTGAAGCTTTCTTT. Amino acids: CASSWDSGTEAFF.

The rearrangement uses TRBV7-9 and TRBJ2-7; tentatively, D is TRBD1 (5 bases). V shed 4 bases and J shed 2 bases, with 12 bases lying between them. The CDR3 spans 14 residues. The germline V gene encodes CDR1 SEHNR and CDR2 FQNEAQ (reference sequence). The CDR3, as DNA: TGTGCCAGCAGCTGGGCAGGGTTGACCTACGAGCAGTACTTC. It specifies CASSWAGLTYEQYF.

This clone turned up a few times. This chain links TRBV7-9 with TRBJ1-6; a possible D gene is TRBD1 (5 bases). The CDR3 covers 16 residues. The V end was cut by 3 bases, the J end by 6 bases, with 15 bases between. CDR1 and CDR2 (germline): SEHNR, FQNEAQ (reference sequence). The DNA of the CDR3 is TGTGCCAGCAGCTTTTCAGTCCGGGGGATTAATTCACCCCTCCACTTT. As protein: CASSFSVRGINSPLHF.

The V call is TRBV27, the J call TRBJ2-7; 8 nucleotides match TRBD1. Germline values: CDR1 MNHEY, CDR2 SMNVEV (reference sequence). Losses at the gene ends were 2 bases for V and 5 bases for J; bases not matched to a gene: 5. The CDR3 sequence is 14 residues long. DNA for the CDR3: TGTGCCAGCAGTTTAGGGTCAGGGGGCCACGAGCAGTACTTC. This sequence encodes CASSLGSGGHEQYF.

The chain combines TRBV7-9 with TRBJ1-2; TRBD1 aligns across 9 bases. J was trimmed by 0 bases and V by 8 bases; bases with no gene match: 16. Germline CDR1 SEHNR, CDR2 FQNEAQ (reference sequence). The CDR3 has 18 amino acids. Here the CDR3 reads CASHIFTGTGTANYGYTF. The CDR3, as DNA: TGTGCCAGCCATATCTTTACCGGGACAGGGACTGCTAACTATGGCTACACCTTC.

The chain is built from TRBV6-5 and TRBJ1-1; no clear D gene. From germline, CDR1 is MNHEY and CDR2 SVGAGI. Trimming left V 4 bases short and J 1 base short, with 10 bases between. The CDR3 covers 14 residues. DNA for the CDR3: TGTGCCAGCAGTTCCCGACGGAAGAACACTGAAGCTTTCTTT. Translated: CASSSRRKNTEAFF.

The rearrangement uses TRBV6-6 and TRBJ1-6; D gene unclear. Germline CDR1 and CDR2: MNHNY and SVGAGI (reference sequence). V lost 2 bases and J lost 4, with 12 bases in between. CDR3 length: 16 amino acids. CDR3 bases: TGTGCCAGCAGTTACGGCGGGGTTCCATATAATTCACCCCTCCACTTT. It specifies CASSYGGVPYNSPLHF.

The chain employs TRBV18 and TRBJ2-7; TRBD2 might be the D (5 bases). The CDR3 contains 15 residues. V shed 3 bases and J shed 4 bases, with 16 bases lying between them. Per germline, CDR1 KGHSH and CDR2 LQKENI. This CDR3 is CASSPESSGRYEQYF. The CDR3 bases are TGTGCCAGCTCACCGGAATCGAGCGGCCGGTACGAGCAGTACTTC. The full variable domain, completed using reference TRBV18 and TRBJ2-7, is NAGVMQNPRHLVRRRGQEARLRCSPMKGHSHVYWYRQLPEEGLKFMVYLQKENIIDESGMPKERFSAEFPKEGPSILRIQQVVRGDSAAYFCASSPESSGRYEQYFGPGTRLTVT.

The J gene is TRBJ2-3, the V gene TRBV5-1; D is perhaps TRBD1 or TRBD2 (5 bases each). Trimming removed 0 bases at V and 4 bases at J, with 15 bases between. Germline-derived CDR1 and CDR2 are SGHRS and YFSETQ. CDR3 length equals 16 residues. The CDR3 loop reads CASSLVVGTASDTQYF. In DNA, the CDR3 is TGCGCCAGCAGCTTGGTTGTAGGGACGGCGTCAGATACGCAGTATTTT.

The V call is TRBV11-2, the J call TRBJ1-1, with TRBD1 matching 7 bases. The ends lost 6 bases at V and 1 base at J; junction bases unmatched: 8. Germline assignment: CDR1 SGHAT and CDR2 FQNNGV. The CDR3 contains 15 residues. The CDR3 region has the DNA TGTGCCAGCAGACGGGGGGACAGCGAGAACACTGAAGCTTTCTTT. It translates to CASRRGDSENTEAFF.

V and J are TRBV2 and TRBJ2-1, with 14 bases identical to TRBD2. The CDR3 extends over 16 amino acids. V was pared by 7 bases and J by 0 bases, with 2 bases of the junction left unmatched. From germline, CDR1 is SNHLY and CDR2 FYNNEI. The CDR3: CASMGTSGSSYNEQFF. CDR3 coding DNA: TGTGCCAGCATGGGGACTAGCGGGAGCTCCTACAATGAGCAGTTCTTC.

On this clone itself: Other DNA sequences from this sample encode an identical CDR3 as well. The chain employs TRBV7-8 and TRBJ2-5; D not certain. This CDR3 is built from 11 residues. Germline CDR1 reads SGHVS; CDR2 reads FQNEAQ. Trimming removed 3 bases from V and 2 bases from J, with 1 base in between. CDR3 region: CASSFQETQYF. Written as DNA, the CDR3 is TGTGCCAGCAGCTTTCAAGAGACCCAGTACTTC.

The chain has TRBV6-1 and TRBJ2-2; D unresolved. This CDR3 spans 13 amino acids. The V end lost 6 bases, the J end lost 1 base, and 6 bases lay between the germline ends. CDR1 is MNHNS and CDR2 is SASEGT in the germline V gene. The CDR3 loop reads CASRVLNTGELFF. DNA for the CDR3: TGTGCCAGCAGGGTTCTGAACACCGGGGAGCTGTTTTTT.

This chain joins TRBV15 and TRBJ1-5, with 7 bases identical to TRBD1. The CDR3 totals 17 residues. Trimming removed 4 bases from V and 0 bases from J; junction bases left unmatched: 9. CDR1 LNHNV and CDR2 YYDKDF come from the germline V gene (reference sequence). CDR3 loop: CATSKVDRDDSNQPQHF. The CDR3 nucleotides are TGTGCCACCAGCAAAGTCGACAGGGACGATAGCAATCAGCCCCAGCATTTT.

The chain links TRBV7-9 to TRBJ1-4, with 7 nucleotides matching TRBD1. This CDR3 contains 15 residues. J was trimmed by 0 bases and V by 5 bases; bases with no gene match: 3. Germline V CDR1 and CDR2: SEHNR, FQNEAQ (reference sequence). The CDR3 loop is CASSTGTATNEKLFF. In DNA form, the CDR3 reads TGTGCCAGCAGCACAGGGACAGCAACTAATGAAAAACTGTTTTTT.

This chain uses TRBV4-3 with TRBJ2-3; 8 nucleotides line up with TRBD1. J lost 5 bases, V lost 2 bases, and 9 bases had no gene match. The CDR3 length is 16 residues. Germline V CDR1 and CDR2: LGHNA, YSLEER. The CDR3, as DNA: TGCGCCAGCAGCCAATCGGACAGGGTCATGGTAGATACGCAGTATTTT. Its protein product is CASSQSDRVMVDTQYF.

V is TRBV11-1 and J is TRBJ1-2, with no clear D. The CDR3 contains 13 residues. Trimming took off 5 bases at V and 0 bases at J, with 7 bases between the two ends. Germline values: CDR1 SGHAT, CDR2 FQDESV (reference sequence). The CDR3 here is CASSLTSNYGYTF. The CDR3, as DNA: TGTGCCAGCAGCCTCACCTCTAACTATGGCTACACCTTC.

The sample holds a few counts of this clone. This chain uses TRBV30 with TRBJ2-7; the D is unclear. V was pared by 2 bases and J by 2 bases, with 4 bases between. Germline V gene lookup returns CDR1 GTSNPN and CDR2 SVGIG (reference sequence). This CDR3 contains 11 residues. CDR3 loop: CAWSQPYEQYF. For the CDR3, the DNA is TGTGCCTGGAGTCAGCCCTACGAGCAGTACTTC.